Following are 5 T cell receptor beta chains from one sample sequenced in a study of metastatic and nonmetastatic thyroid tumors. Thyroid surgery took place with no prior treatment in any patient. Through MiXCR, TCRdb re-clonotyped the PCR reads. The sample yields some 18,000 clones, 22% seen once. The sample comprised tumor tissue. Receptors were obtained from a male donor with papillary thyroid cancer or a benign thyroid nodule (not recorded which). Some clones in this sample may be carry-over from other donors' samples.

The chain recombines TRBV5-1 with TRBJ1-1; no definite D call. The CDR3 consists of 12 residues. Germline CDR1 is SGHRS and CDR2 is YFSETQ. Trimming removed 2 bases from V and 2 bases from J, with 4 bases in between. The DNA of the CDR3 is TGCGCCAGCAGCTTAGACAACACTGAAGCTTTCTTT. Residues: CASSLDNTEAFF.

This clone came up many times. The chain links TRBV4-1 to TRBJ2-1; D not certain. The V end was cut by 1 base, the J end by 7 bases, with 8 bases between. The germline V gene has CDR1 MGHRA and CDR2 YSYEKL. The length of the CDR3 is 13 residues. For the CDR3, the DNA is TGCGCCAGCAGCCAAGTACCCCGGAATGAGCAGTTCTTC. Residues: CASSQVPRNEQFF.

The table lists this clone with a few counts. The chain combines TRBV28 with TRBJ1-5; unclear D gene. The CDR3 runs to 16 residues. CDR1 MDHEN and CDR2 SYDVKM come from the germline V gene. Trimming stripped 3 bases from V and 5 bases from J, with 17 bases between. DNA of the CDR3: TGTGCCAGCAGTTTGTTTATGGGGAAGAAGGATCAGCCCCAGCATTTT. This translates into CASSLFMGKKDQPQHF.

There are many counts of this clone. The chain uses TRBV28 and TRBJ2-5, with 7 bases matching TRBD1. J lost 1 base, V lost 6 bases, and 8 bases had no gene match. This CDR3 region has 15 residues. Germline values: CDR1 MDHEN, CDR2 SYDVKM. CDR3 in DNA: TGTGCCAGCAGCCCCCCGGCAGGGGGCCAAGAGACCCAGTACTTC. It encodes CASSPPAGGQETQYF. Full variable domain (missing parts from reference TRBV28 and TRBJ2-5): DVKVTQSSRYLVKRTGEKVFLECVQDMDHENMFWYRQDPGLGLRLIYFSYDVKMKEKGDIPEGYSVSREKKERFSLILESASTNQTSMYLCASSPPAGGQETQYFGPGTRLLVL.

This clone is large by share. The chain carries TRBV7-2 and TRBJ2-7; no clear D gene. This CDR3 has 13 residues. Germline lookup yields CDR1 SGHTA and CDR2 FQGNSA. The V gene lost 1 base and the J gene lost 0 bases, with 4 bases spanning the gap. CDR3 coding DNA: TGTGCCAGCAGCTTAGGCATCTCCTACGAGCAGTACTTC. The encoded protein is CASSLGISYEQYF.